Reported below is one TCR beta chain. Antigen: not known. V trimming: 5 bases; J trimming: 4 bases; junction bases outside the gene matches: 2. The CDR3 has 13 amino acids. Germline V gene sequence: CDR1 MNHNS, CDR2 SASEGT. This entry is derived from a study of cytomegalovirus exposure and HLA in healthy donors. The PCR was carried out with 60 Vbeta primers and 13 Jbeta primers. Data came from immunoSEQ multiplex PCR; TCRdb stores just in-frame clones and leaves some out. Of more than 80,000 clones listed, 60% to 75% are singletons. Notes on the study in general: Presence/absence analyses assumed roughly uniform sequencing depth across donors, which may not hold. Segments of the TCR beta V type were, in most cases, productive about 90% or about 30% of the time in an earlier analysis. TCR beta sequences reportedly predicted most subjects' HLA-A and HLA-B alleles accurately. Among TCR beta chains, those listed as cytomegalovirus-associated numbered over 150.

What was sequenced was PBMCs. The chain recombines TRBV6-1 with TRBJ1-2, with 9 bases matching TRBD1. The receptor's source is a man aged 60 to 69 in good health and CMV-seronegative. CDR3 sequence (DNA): TGTGCCAGCAGTCCGGACAGGGGCTATGGCTACACCTTC. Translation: CASSPDRGYGYTF.